The entry below gives a single T cell receptor beta chain sequence along with its context. The target antigen is unknown. The table came from immunoSEQ multiplex PCR; TCRdb's copy has only in-frame clones and leaves some out. The table shows about 100,000 clones, with about 93% occurring only once. These data are taken from a study of T cell responses to AZD1222 COVID-19 vaccine. Across the whole study: Second-dose recipients at about 4 or about 12 weeks were treated as one pooled group.

General study results and limits: Among vaccine-associated CD4 TCRs, coverage spanned spike, with dominance at 160-218 and 743-854. Only a handful of AZD1222 recipients tested seropositive at baseline. It should be noted that donors were predominantly white British and more often female, and clonal diversity was possibly underestimated.

There are 17 residues in the CDR3. Germline V lookup: CDR1 SGHAT, CDR2 FQNNGV. Trimming took 0 bases from V and 6 from J; bases not matched to a gene: 5. Sequencing was performed on peripheral blood, taken on day 0 of AZD1222 vaccination. The origin of this receptor is an adult in good health. J is TRBJ2-2 and V is TRBV11-2, with 12 positions matching TRBD2. CDR3 amino acids: CASSLELAGGWPGELFF. CDR3 nucleotide sequence: TGTGCCAGCAGCTTAGAACTAGCGGGAGGCTGGCCCGGGGAGCTGTTTTTT.